These T cell receptor beta chains were read from a single sample in a study of shared clonotypes between healthy human individuals. Here immunoSEQ multiplex PCR was the method, and the copy in TCRdb shows in-frame clones only, minus some. The sample yields some 1,100,000 clones, approximately 78% seen once. Sequences were obtained from memory CD4+ T cells from PBMCs. These receptors originate from a man in his late teens or twenties in good health. Some clones in this sample may be carry-over from other donors' samples. Each CDR3 is given with its conserved first and last residue. Fields, in order: clone size, V gene, D gene, J gene, CDR3 protein, CDR3 DNA. D genes are given only for firm matches. The size field is filled for only some rows; it gives once, few, many or a size class.

>-|TRBV27|TRBD2|TRBJ2-3
CASSTISGITDTQYF
TGTGCCAGCAGTACAATTAGCGGGATTACAGATACGCAGTATTTT
>-|TRBV30|-|TRBJ1-6
CAWSPRGVNNSPLHF
TGTGCCTGGAGCCCAAGAGGGGTCAATAATTCACCCCTCCACTTT
>-|TRBV11-3|-|TRBJ2-5
CASSLGLAVQETQYF
TGTGCCAGCAGCTTAGGTCTGGCCGTACAAGAGACCCAGTACTTC
>-|TRBV19|-|TRBJ1-4
CASSIVAGTRTEKLFF
TGTGCCAGTAGTATAGTAGCCGGGACAAGAACAGAAAAACTGTTTTTT
>-|TRBV7-2|-|TRBJ2-4
CASSPTGRSIQYF
TGTGCCAGCAGCCCCACGGGGCGAAGCATTCAGTACTTC
>once|TRBV11-1|TRBD1|TRBJ1-1
CASSLVMGQPLTEAFF
TGTGCCAGCAGCTTAGTAATGGGACAGCCGCTCACTGAAGCTTTCTTT
>-|TRBV11-3|-|TRBJ2-1
CASSLGPGSLEQFF
TGTGCCAGCAGCTTAGGGCCAGGGAGTTTAGAGCAGTTCTTC
>-|TRBV10-3|TRBD1|TRBJ2-2
CAISEIQGPGELFF
TGTGCCATCAGTGAGATACAGGGGCCCGGGGAGCTGTTTTTT
>-|TRBV27|TRBD1|TRBJ1-2
CASSPYRGPGYGYTF
TGTGCCAGCAGCCCATACAGGGGGCCCGGCTATGGCTACACCTTC
>-|TRBV4-2|-|TRBJ2-7
CASSQDKSGPYEQYF
TGTGCCAGCAGCCAAGATAAATCTGGCCCCTACGAGCAGTACTTC
>-|TRBV7-2|-|TRBJ1-5
CASSPQGHSGVSNQPQHF
TGTGCCAGCAGCCCACAGGGACATTCGGGGGTCAGCAATCAGCCCCAGCATTTT
>-|TRBV4-1|TRBD1|TRBJ2-7
CASSRDRGLISHEQYF
TGCGCCAGCAGCCGGGACAGGGGGCTAATCTCCCACGAGCAGTACTTC
>-|TRBV14|TRBD2|TRBJ2-1
CASSRLAGYNEQFF
TGTGCCAGCAGCCGATTAGCGGGCTACAATGAGCAGTTCTTC
>-|TRBV11-2|-|TRBJ2-4
CASSLARSGGTAKNIQYF
TGTGCCAGCAGCTTAGCAAGGTCCGGCGGGACAGCCAAAAACATTCAGTACTTC
>-|TRBV4-1|TRBD2|TRBJ2-3
CASSLIAGDTDTQYF
TGCGCCAGCAGCCTGATAGCGGGAGACACAGATACGCAGTATTTT
>-|TRBV15|-|TRBJ1-4
CATSRDGQRNEKLFF
TGTGCCACCAGCAGAGACGGACAGCGTAATGAAAAACTGTTTTTT
>-|TRBV11-3|-|TRBJ2-2
CASSLDGGHTGELFF
TGTGCCAGCAGCTTAGATGGCGGACACACCGGGGAGCTGTTTTTT
>-|TRBV27|-|TRBJ2-1
CASRERGLGFYNEQFF
TGTGCCAGCAGGGAAAGAGGGTTAGGTTTTTACAATGAGCAGTTCTTC
>-|TRBV19|TRBD1|TRBJ2-7
CASSSSGTGSYEQYF
TGTGCCAGTAGTAGCTCCGGGACAGGTTCCTACGAGCAGTACTTC
>once|TRBV6-7|-|TRBJ1-2
CATRTGHYGYTF
TGTGCCACCCGAACAGGCCACTATGGCTACACCTTC
>many|TRBV4-2|TRBD1|TRBJ2-7
CASSRAGGVYEQYF
TGTGCCAGCAGCCGAGCAGGGGGAGTCTACGAGCAGTACTTC
>-|TRBV28|-|TRBJ2-1
CASSRTHGYEQFF
TGTGCCAGCAGTCGGACACATGGGTATGAGCAGTTCTTC
>many|TRBV11-3|TRBD2|TRBJ2-5
CASSSGLAGQETQYF
TGTGCCAGCAGCTCTGGACTAGCGGGACAAGAGACCCAGTACTTC
>-|TRBV29-1|-|TRBJ2-1
CSVDPGYNEQFF
TGCAGCGTTGATCCGGGGTACAATGAGCAGTTCTTC
>-|TRBV30|-|TRBJ1-3
CASPQVSGNTIYF
TGTGCCTCCCCCCAGGTCTCTGGAAACACCATATATTTT
>once|TRBV19|TRBD2|TRBJ2-2
CASRKLAGRTGELFF
TGTGCCAGTAGGAAACTAGCGGGCCGCACCGGGGAGCTGTTTTTT
>-|TRBV28|-|TRBJ1-5
CASSLGPLSNQPQHF
TGTGCCAGCAGTTTAGGACCCCTTAGCAATCAGCCCCAGCATTTT
>-|TRBV7-6|-|TRBJ2-7
CASSPEGITKVYEQYF
TGTGCCAGCAGCCCAGAAGGCATTACCAAAGTCTACGAGCAGTACTTC
>-|TRBV4-3|TRBD1|TRBJ2-1
CASSQGGQFSYNEQFF
TGCGCCAGCAGCCAAGGGGGACAGTTCTCCTACAATGAGCAGTTCTTC
>-|TRBV27|-|TRBJ2-2
CASSLYRDTGELFF
TGTGCCAGCAGTTTGTACAGAGACACCGGGGAGCTGTTTTTT
>-|TRBV11-2|-|TRBJ2-5
CASSIRDGDQETQYF
TGTGCCAGCAGCATCCGGGACGGGGACCAAGAGACCCAGTACTTC
>-|TRBV18|-|TRBJ1-3
CASSPERNTIYF
TGTGCCAGCTCACCAGAGCGAAACACCATATATTTT
>-|TRBV19|-|TRBJ2-7
CASSIGPNYEQYF
TGTGCCAGTAGTATCGGGCCCAACTACGAGCAGTACTTC
>-|TRBV5-1|-|TRBJ2-2
CASYSTGELFF
TGCGCCAGCTACAGCACCGGGGAGCTGTTTTTT
>-|TRBV7-3|-|TRBJ1-5
CASSPSPTEQPQHF
TGTGCCAGCAGCCCCTCCCCGACAGAACAGCCCCAGCATTTT
>-|TRBV19|-|TRBJ1-5
CATGVSSGHF
TGTGCCACCGGGGTAAGTTCGGGGCATTTT
>-|TRBV7-3|-|TRBJ2-2
CASSLTSGANTGELFF
TGTGCCAGCAGCTTAACATCCGGGGCGAACACCGGGGAGCTGTTTTTT
>-|TRBV5-1|-|TRBJ1-1
CASSKAGDTEAFF
TGCGCCAGCAGCAAGGCCGGGGACACTGAAGCTTTCTTT
>-|TRBV7-9|TRBD2|TRBJ2-5
CASSPWTSGIATQYF
TGTGCCAGCAGCCCCTGGACTAGCGGGATCGCGACCCAGTACTTC
>-|TRBV10-3|-|TRBJ2-1
CAISEVDEQFF
TGTGCCATCAGTGAAGTCGATGAGCAGTTCTTC
>-|TRBV29-1|TRBD1|TRBJ1-2
CSVDPGQGVYGYTF
TGCAGCGTAGATCCGGGACAGGGAGTCTATGGCTACACCTTC
>few|TRBV18|TRBD1|TRBJ1-1
CASSAGQEYTEAFF
TGTGCCAGCTCAGCGGGACAGGAGTACACTGAAGCTTTCTTT
>-|TRBV7-8|-|TRBJ1-3
CASSLGTFSGNTIYF
TGTGCCAGCAGCTTAGGCACCTTCTCTGGAAACACCATATATTTT
>-|TRBV28|-|TRBJ1-1
CASSYTGMNTEAFF
TGTGCCAGCAGTTACACAGGGATGAACACTGAAGCTTTCTTT
>-|TRBV5-1|-|TRBJ1-4
CASKNQQGPEKLFF
TGCGCCAGCAAGAACCAGCAGGGCCCTGAAAAACTGTTTTTT
>few|TRBV7-9|TRBD2|TRBJ2-3
CASSRRTSGISDTQYF
TGTGCCAGCAGCCGTCGGACTAGCGGGATTTCAGATACGCAGTATTTT
>-|TRBV10-1|-|TRBJ2-7
CASSPQRVGEQYF
TGCGCCAGCAGTCCGCAGCGGGTGGGCGAGCAGTACTTC
>few|TRBV5-1|-|TRBJ1-5
CASRRGANQPQHF
TGCGCCAGCAGGCGGGGGGCGAATCAGCCCCAGCATTTT